The clone carrying this TCR beta chain was recorded once. This entry is derived from a study of T cell responses to AZD1222 COVID-19 vaccine. Produced via immunoSEQ multiplex PCR; TCRdb's table is partial and in-frame only. This repertoire shows 98,000 or so clones, 88% found once; its top ten account for around 9.4%. The germline CDR1 and CDR2 sequences are LNHDA and SQIVND (reference sequence). Trimming cost V 7 bases and J 5 bases, with 17 bases left between them. This CDR3 region has 15 residues. The source of this sequence is an adult in good health. The chain combines TRBV19 with TRBJ1-4; D gene uncertain. Here the sequenced sample was peripheral blood, taken on day 0 of AZD1222 vaccination. The CDR3 bases are TGTGCCAGTACCCCAGACCAGACAAGAAATGAAAAACTGTTTTTT. This gives the protein CASTPDQTRNEKLFF.